This TCR beta chain was obtained from a study of cytomegalovirus exposure and HLA in healthy donors. Germline V gene data show CDR1 as ENHRY and CDR2 as SYGVKD. The germline V and J ends were trimmed by 3 bases and 9 bases, with 18 bases remaining between them. The CDR3 covers 15 residues. Both 60 Vbeta primers and 13 Jbeta primers went into the PCR. Method: immunoSEQ multiplex PCR; TCRdb's copy keeps in-frame clones and lacks some. The table lists about 130,000 clones, around 77% of them singletons. Comment on this clone: No antigen is known for it.

Points from the study as a whole: A prior analysis recorded that most TCR beta V segments were productive about 90% or about 30% of the time. Later analysis revealed greater clonal expansion in HLA-associated TCR beta chains than in equally common others. Later analysis associated a missense DCLRE1C variant with TCR beta V- and J-gene trimming.

The specimen was PBMCs. This TCR was sampled from a man aged 25 to 40 in good health and CMV-seronegative. The V gene is TRBV10-3, the J gene TRBJ2-1; D gene unclear. CDR3 region: CAISDSRVDGIEQFF. The CDR3 DNA is TGTGCCATCAGTGATTCTCGGGTCGACGGAATTGAGCAGTTCTTC.